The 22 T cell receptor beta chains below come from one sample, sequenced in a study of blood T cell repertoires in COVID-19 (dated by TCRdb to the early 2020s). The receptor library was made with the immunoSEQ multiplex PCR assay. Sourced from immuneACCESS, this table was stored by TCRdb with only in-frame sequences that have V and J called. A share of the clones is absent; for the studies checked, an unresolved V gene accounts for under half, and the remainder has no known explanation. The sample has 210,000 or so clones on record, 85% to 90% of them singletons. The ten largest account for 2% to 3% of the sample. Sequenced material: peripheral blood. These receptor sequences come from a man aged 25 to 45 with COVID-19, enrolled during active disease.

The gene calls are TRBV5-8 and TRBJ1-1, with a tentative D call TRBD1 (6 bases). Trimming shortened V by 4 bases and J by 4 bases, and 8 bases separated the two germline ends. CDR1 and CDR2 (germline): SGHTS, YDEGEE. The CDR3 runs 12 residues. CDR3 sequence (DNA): TGTGCCAGCAGCCGCAGGGGCACTGAAGCTTTCTTT. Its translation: CASSRRGTEAFF.

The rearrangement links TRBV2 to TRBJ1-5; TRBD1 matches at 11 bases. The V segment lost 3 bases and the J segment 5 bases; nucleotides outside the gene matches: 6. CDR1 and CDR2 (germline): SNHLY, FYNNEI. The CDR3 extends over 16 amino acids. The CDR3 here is CASSEPGTGGYQPQHF. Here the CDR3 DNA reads TGTGCCAGCAGTGAGCCCGGGACAGGGGGGTATCAGCCCCAGCATTTT.

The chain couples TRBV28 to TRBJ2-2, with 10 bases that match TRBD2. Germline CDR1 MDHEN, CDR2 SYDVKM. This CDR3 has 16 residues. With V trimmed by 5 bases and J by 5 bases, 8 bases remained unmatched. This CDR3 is CASSPGLAVKTGELFF. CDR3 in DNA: TGTGCCAGCAGTCCCGGACTAGCGGTTAAGACCGGGGAGCTGTTTTTT.

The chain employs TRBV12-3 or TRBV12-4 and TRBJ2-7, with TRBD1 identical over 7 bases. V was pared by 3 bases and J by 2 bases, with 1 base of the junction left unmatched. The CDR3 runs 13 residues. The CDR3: CASSFTGAYEQYF. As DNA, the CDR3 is TGTGCCAGCAGTTTTACAGGGGCCTACGAGCAGTACTTC.

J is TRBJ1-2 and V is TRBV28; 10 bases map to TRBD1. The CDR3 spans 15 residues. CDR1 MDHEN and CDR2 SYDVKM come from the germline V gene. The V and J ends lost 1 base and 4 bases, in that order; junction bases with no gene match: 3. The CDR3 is CASSLSGQGFYGYTF. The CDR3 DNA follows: TGTGCCAGCAGTTTATCGGGACAGGGGTTCTATGGCTACACCTTC.

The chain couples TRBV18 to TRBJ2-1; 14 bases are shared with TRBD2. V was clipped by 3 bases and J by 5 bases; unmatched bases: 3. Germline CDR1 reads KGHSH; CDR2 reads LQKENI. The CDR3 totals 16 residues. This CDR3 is CASSPSGLAGDNEQFF. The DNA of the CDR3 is TGTGCCAGCTCACCCTCGGGACTAGCGGGGGACAATGAGCAGTTCTTC.

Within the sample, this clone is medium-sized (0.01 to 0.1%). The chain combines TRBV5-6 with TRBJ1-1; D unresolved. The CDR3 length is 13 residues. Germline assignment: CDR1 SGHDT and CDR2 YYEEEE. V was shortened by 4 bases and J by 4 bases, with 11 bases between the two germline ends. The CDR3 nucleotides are TGTGCCAGCAGCCCCGATCTGAGCACTGAAGCTTTCTTT. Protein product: CASSPDLSTEAFF.

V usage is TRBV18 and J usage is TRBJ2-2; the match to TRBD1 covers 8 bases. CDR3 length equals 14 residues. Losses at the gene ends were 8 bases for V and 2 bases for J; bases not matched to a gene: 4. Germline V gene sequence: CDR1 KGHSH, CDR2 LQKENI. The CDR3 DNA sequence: TGTGCCAGCACCGACAGGGGTAACACCGGGGAGCTGTTTTTT. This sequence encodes CASTDRGNTGELFF.

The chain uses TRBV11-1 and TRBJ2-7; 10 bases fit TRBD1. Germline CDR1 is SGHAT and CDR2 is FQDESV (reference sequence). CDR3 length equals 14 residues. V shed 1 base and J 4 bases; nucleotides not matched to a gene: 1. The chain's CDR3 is CASSLGTGGYEQYF. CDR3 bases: TGTGCCAGCAGCTTAGGGACAGGGGGTTACGAGCAGTACTTC.

The CDR3 nucleotides read TGTGCCACTCGTTGGGGACAGGGATTAGATGGCTACACCTTC. This gives the protein CATRWGQGLDGYTF. The chain uses TRBV6-5 and TRBJ1-2; 9 nucleotides agree with TRBD1. The CDR3 contains 14 residues. J gave up 6 bases and V 10 bases, and 12 bases lay outside the gene matches. The germline V gene has CDR1 MNHEY and CDR2 SVGAGI.

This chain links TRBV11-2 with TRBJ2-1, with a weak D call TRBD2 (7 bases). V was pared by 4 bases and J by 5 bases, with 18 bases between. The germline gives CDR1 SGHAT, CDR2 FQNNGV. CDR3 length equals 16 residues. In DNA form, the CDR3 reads TGTGCCAGCAGCTCCAGGACAGTGGGGGGGAACAATGAGCAGTTCTTC. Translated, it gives CASSSRTVGGNNEQFF. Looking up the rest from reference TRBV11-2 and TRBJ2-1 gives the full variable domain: EAGVAQSPRYKIIEKRQSVAFWCNPISGHATLYWYQQILGQGPKLLIQFQNNGVVDDSQLPKDRFSAERLKGVDSTLKIQPAKLEDSAVYLCASSSRTVGGNNEQFFGPGTRLTVL.

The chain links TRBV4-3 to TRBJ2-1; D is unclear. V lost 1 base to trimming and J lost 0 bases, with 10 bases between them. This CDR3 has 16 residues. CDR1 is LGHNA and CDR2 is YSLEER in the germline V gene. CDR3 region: CASSQGFILSYNEQFF. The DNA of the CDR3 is TGCGCCAGCAGCCAAGGTTTTATTCTCTCCTACAATGAGCAGTTCTTC.

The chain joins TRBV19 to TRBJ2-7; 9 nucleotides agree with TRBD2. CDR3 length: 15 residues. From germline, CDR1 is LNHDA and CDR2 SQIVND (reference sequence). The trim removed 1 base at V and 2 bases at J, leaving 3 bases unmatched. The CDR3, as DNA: TGTGCCAGTAGTATAGCGACTAGCGGAACCTACGAGCAGTACTTC. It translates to CASSIATSGTYEQYF.

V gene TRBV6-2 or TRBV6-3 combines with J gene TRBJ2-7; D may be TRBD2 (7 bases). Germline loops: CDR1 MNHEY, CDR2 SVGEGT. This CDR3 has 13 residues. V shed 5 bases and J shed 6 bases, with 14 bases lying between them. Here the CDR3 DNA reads TGTGCCAGCAGTACCGGGGGGCGCCCCGAGCAGTACTTC. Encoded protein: CASSTGGRPEQYF.

The DNA for the CDR3 is TGTGCCAGCAGCTCCGATAGCGGGAGGGGCAATGAGCAGTTCTTC. This gives the protein CASSSDSGRGNEQFF. The gene calls are TRBV7-9 and TRBJ2-1; TRBD2 matches 11 bases. V trimming: 4 bases; J trimming: 6 bases; junction bases outside the gene matches: 5. CDR1 and CDR2 from the germline V gene are SEHNR and FQNEAQ (reference sequence). There are 15 residues in the CDR3.

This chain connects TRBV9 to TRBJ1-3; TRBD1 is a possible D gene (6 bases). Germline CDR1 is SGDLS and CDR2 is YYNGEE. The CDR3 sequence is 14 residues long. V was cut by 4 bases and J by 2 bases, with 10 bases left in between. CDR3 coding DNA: TGTGCCAGCAGCACAGGGTTCCCTGGAAACACCATATATTTT. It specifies CASSTGFPGNTIYF.

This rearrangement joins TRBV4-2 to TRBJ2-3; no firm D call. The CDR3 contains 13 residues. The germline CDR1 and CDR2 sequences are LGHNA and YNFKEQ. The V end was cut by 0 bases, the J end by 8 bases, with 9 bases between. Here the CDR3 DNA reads TGTGCCAGCAGCCAAGATCTTAGTAGTACGCAGTATTTT. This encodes CASSQDLSSTQYF.

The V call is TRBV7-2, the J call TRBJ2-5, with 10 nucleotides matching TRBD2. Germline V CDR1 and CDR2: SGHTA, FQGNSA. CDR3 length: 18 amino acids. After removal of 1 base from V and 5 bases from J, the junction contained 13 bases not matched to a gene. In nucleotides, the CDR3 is TGTGCCAGCAGCTTAGATCCTGGAGCGGGGGGGCCCTTGGAGACCCAGTACTTC. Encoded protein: CASSLDPGAGGPLETQYF.

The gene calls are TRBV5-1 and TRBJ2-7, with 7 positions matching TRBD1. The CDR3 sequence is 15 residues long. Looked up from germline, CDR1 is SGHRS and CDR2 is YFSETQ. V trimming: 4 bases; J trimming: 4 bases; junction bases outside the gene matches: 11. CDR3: CASSPGQTSSYEQYF. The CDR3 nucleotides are TGCGCCAGCAGCCCGGGACAGACGAGCTCTTACGAGCAGTACTTC.

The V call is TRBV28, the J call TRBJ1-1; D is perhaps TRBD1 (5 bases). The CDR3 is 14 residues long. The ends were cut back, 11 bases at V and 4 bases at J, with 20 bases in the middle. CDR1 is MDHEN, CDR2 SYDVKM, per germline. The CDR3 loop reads CAGRAGMWGTEAFF. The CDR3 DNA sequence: TGTGCCGGAAGAGCAGGGATGTGGGGCACTGAAGCTTTCTTT.

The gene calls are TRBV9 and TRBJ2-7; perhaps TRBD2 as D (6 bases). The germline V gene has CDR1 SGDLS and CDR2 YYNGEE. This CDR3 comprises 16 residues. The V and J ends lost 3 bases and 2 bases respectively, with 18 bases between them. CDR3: CASSGLSGGRTYEQYF. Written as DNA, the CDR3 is TGTGCCAGCAGCGGACTTAGCGGCGGCCGTACCTACGAGCAGTACTTC.

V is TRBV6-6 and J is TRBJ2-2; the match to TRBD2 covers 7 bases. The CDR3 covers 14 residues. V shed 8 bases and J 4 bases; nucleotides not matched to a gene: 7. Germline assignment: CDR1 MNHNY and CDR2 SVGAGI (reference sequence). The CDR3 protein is CASLSGDGTGELFF. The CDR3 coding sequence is TGTGCCAGCCTCAGCGGGGACGGCACCGGGGAGCTGTTTTTT.